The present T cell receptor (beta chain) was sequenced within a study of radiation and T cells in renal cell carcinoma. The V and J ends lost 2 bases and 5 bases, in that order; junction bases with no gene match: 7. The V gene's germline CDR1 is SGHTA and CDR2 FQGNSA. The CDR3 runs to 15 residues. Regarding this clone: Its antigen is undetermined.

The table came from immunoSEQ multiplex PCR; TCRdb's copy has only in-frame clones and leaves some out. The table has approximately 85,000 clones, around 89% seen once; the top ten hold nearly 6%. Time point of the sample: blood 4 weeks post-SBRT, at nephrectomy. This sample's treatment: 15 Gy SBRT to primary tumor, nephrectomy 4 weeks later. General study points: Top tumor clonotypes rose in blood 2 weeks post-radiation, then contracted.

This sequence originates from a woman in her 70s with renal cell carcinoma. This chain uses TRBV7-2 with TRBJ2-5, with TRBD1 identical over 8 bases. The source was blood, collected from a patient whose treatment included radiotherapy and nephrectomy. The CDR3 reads CASSLLGQAGETQYF. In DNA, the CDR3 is TGTGCCAGCAGCTTATTGGGACAGGCCGGGGAGACCCAGTACTTC.